Given below is one TCR beta chain in context. TCRdb re-called the RT-PCR reads with MiXCR, one entry per CDR3 protein. This sample has about 680,000 distinct CDR3 sequences, with 14% found just once. V shed 4 bases and J 2 bases; nucleotides not matched to a gene: 8. CDR1 and CDR2 from the germline V gene are DFQATT and SNEGSKA (reference sequence). CDR3 length: 16 amino acids. This clonotype was sampled from a female donor in good health, serving as a healthy control. The chain joins TRBV20-1 to TRBJ2-2; 9 nucleotides agree with TRBD2. The sequencing sample was made of memory CD4+ T cells from blood. In DNA, the CDR3 is TGCAGTGCTACATCCGGGACTAGCCGAAACACCGGGGAGCTGTTTTTT. This sequence encodes CSATSGTSRNTGELFF.